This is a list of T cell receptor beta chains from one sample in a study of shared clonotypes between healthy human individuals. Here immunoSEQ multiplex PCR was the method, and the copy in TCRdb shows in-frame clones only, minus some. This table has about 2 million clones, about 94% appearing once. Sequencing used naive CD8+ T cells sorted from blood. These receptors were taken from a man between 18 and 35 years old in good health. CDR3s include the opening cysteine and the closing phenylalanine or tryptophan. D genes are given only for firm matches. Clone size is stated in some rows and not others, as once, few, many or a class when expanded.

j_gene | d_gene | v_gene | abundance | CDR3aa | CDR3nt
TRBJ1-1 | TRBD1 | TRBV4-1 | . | CASSPRQGNTEAFF | TGCGCCAGCAGCCCTAGACAGGGGAACACTGAAGCTTTCTTT
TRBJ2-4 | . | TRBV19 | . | CASKGGDIQYF | TGTGCCAGTAAGGGCGGTGACATTCAGTACTTC
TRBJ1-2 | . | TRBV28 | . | CASRPPLTLDYTF | TGTGCCAGCAGACCTCCTCTGACCCTGGACTACACCTTC
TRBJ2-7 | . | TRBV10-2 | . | CASSAGNPYEQYF | TGCGCCAGCAGTGCAGGTAATCCCTACGAGCAGTACTTC
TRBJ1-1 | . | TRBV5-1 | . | CASSMGTYTEAFF | TGCGCCAGCTCGATGGGGACATACACTGAAGCTTTCTTT
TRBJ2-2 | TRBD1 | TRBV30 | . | CACLSGGGFLELFF | TGTGCCTGCCTGTCAGGGGGCGGGTTTCTGGAGCTGTTTTTT
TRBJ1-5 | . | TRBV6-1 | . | CASIEDGQPQHF | TGTGCCAGCATCGAGGACGGTCAGCCCCAGCATTTT
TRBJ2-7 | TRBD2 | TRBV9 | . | CASSVGGSGGYEQYF | TGTGCCAGCAGCGTTGGTGGTAGCGGGGGGTACGAGCAGTACTTC
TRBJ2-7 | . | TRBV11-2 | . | CASSFGFDEQYF | TGTGCCAGCAGCTTCGGGTTTGACGAGCAGTACTTC
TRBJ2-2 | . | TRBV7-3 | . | CASSLMGRQNTGELFF | TGTGCCAGCAGCTTAATGGGCAGGCAGAACACCGGGGAGCTGTTTTTT
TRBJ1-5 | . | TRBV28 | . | CASSFRSHRGNQPQHF | TGTGCCAGCAGTTTTCGGAGTCACAGGGGCAATCAGCCCCAGCATTTT
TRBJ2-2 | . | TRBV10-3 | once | CAISESSGTNTGELFF | TGTGCCATCAGTGAGTCGTCGGGGACGAACACCGGGGAGCTGTTTTTT
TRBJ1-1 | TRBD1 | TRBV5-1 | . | CASRNRGRWEGSRMNTEAFF | TGCGCCAGCAGGAACAGGGGGCGCTGGGAAGGCTCAAGGATGAACACTGAAGCTTTCTTT
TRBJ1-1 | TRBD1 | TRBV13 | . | CASSIQGNSEAFF | TGTGCCAGCAGCATACAGGGGAACTCTGAAGCTTTCTTT
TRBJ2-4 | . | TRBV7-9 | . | CASSSPDSDLAKNIQYF | TGTGCCAGCAGCTCCCCGGACAGCGATCTAGCCAAAAACATTCAGTACTTC
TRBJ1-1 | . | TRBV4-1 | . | CASSPRGVPTITEAFF | TGCGCCAGCAGCCCAAGAGGGGTCCCAACGATCACTGAAGCTTTCTTT
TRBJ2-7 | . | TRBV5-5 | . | CASSLDVVAYEQYF | TGTGCCAGCAGCTTGGACGTGGTGGCCTACGAGCAGTACTTC
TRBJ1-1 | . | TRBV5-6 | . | CASSLVPISGTEAFF | TGTGCCAGCAGCTTGGTTCCAATATCGGGGACTGAAGCTTTCTTT
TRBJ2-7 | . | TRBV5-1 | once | CASSPGRYEQYF | TGCGCCAGCAGCCCCGGAAGATACGAGCAGTACTTC
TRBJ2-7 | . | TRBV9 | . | CASSVSPDRSSYEQYF | TGTGCCAGCAGCGTATCTCCCGACAGGAGCTCCTACGAGCAGTACTTC
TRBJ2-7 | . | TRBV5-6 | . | CASSLSTLDYEQYF | TGTGCCAGCAGCTTAAGTACATTAGACTACGAGCAGTACTTC
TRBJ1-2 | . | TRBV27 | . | CASSLQGPIYGYTF | TGTGCCAGCAGTTTACAGGGTCCCATCTATGGCTACACCTTC
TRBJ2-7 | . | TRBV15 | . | CATSRDGGGDYYEQYF | TGTGCCACCAGCAGAGATGGGGGAGGAGATTACTACGAGCAGTACTTC
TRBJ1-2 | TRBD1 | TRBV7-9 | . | CASSLDQTGTNGYTF | TGTGCCAGCAGCTTAGACCAGACAGGGACAAATGGCTACACCTTC
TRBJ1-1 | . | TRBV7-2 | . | CASSLTENTEAFF | TGTGCCAGCAGCCTGACAGAGAACACTGAAGCTTTCTTT
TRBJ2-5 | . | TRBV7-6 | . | CASSLAGGFQETQYF | TGTGCCAGCAGCTTAGCGGGCGGATTTCAAGAGACCCAGTACTTC
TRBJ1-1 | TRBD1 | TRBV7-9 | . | CASSLGQGRINTEAFF | TGTGCCAGCAGCCTCGGACAGGGAAGGATTAACACTGAAGCTTTCTTT
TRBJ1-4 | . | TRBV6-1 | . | CASSEWGQGRHEKLFF | TGTGCCAGCAGTGAGTGGGGTCAGGGGAGGCATGAAAAACTGTTTTTT
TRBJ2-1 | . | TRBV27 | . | CASSFRGGVYNEQFF | TGTGCCAGCAGTTTTCGAGGGGGGGTTTACAATGAGCAGTTCTTC
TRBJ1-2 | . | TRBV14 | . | CASSQVTDYGYTF | TGTGCCAGCAGCCAAGTGACGGACTATGGCTACACCTTC
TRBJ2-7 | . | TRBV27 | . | CASSLRHRDHEQYF | TGTGCCAGCAGTTTGCGACACCGGGACCACGAGCAGTACTTC
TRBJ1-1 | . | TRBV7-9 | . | CASSLGMNTEAFF | TGTGCCAGCAGCTTAGGGATGAACACTGAAGCTTTCTTT
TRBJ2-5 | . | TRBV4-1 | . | CASSQRRVQETQYF | TGCGCCAGCAGCCAAAGACGGGTGCAAGAGACCCAGTACTTC
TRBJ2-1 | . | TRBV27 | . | CASSLSPGYPYNEQFF | TGTGCCAGCAGTCTCTCCCCGGGATACCCCTACAATGAGCAGTTCTTC
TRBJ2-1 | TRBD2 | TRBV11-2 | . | CASSPGGGRYNEQFF | TGTGCCAGCAGCCCCGGGGGGGGAAGGTACAATGAGCAGTTCTTC
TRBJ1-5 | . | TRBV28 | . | CASSLNDQPQHF | TGTGCCAGCAGTTTGAATGATCAGCCCCAGCATTTT
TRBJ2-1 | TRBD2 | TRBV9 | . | CASSPTPTSGLGNEQFF | TGTGCCAGCAGCCCCACCCCAACTAGCGGGCTGGGCAATGAGCAGTTCTTC
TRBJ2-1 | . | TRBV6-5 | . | CASSYAAGNEQFF | TGTGCCAGCAGTTACGCGGCAGGGAATGAGCAGTTCTTC
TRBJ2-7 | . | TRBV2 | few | CASSEAQGYEQYF | TGTGCCAGCAGTGAAGCGCAAGGATACGAGCAGTACTTC
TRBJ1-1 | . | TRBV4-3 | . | CASSQEPDVSTEAFF | TGCGCCAGCAGCCAAGAACCCGATGTCAGCACTGAAGCTTTCTTT
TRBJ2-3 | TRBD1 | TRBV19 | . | CASTSTGIEGTQYF | TGTGCCAGTACTTCGACAGGGATCGAAGGGACGCAGTATTTT
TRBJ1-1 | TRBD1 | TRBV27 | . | CASKSSVWQGAMNTEAFF | TGTGCCAGCAAATCGTCGGTGTGGCAGGGGGCTATGAACACTGAAGCTTTCTTT
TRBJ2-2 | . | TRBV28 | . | CASTHLIMNANTGELFF | TGTGCCAGCACCCATCTCATAATGAACGCGAACACCGGGGAGCTGTTTTTT
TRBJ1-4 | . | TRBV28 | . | CASSFRQGYEKLFF | TGTGCCAGCAGTTTTCGGCAGGGTTATGAAAAACTGTTTTTT
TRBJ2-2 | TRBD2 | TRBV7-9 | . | CASSGEGSTGELFF | TGTGCCAGCAGCGGGGAGGGCAGCACCGGGGAGCTGTTTTTT
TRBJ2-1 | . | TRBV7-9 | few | CASSSAYNEQFF | TGTGCCAGCAGCTCCGCGTACAATGAGCAGTTCTTC
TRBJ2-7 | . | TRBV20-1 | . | CSGKQGYEQYF | TGCAGTGGAAAACAGGGTTACGAGCAGTACTTC